Detailed here is one TCR beta chain. Its antigen is not yet known. Per-base qualities were not stored, and no clone one base away is much larger. This sample is part of a study of blood T cell repertoires in COVID-19 (dated by TCRdb to 2020 to 2021). A note on the overall study: The collaborator samples originated in the United States, Italy and Spain and spanned the acute and convalescent phases of COVID-19. The prospective study material was composed of cDNA or gDNA derived from T cells, B-cell-depleted T cells, or PBMCs. Subjects who had been exposed to COVID-19, were actively infected with it, or had recovered from it provided the deeply sampled blood TCRbeta repertoires that made up the dataset. The repertoires were released in a freely available public database intended as a resource for research on the immune response to SARS-CoV-2. The samples were drawn from the first 160 participants of the ongoing ImmuneRACE study and from 950 to 1,500 subjects provided by 6 global collaborators. The sample metadata nearly always contained a de-identified subject ID, COVID-19 status, age in years and sex. Where available, HLA class I and class II types were obtained from metadata supplied by the sample provider rather than from assay-based typing.

Spanning cysteine to phenylalanine, the CDR3 consists of 15 amino acids. The DNA shown is the 45-base CDR3, in frame from base 1. Based on the germline V gene, the CDR1 and CDR2 sequences are SGHTA and FQGTGA. Trimming removed 5 bases from V and 4 bases from J; the gene matches leave 10 bases unexplained. Here is what the overall study found, with its caveats: The quantity of clinical and demographic metadata differed by source and by participant and was supplied without curation.

Participants in the prospective study were aged roughly 18 to 95 years, lived in about two dozen United States geographic areas, and enrolled through a virtual design. Cohort assignment in the prospective study relied on participant-reported clinical history from a screening survey and a study questionnaire. A participant counted as exposed if, within 2 weeks of entering the study, that participant had been in contact with someone who had a PCR-confirmed or clinician-diagnosed COVID-19 case. In the prospective study, whole blood, serum and a nasopharyngeal or oropharyngeal swab were collected from each participant by mobile phlebotomists. Participants in the prospective study had the option to provide additional blood draws and questionnaires over an approximately 2-month period. Before DNA extraction, blood samples from the prospective study were shipped at room temperature or frozen. TCRbeta CDR3 regions were amplified from genomic DNA by means of the immunoSEQ Assay, a bias-controlled multiplex PCR. Per the authors' processing: Nucleated cell counts per sample were estimated from amplification of reference gene primers within the assay. To quantify the absolute abundance of each unique TCRbeta CDR3 rearrangement, sequence reads were collapsed and filtered. Productive Simpson clonality was computed per sample as the square root of Simpson's diversity index over productive rearrangements. Sourced from immuneACCESS, this table was stored by TCRdb with only in-frame sequences that have V and J called. A share of the clones is absent; for the studies checked, an unresolved V gene accounts for under half, and the remainder has no known explanation. V, J and clone size are taken as reported in that table, and D and trimming were inferred from the DNA itself. A total of about 280,000 clones appear in this sample, approximately 80% of them only once. Together, the top ten hold roughly 4.7% of the sample.

Recombination linked TRBV7-3 to TRBJ2-7; a stretch of 8 junction bases matches TRBD1. Material for sequencing was PBMCs or T cells enriched from blood (not recorded which). This receptor was taken from a man between 40 and 49 years old who had been exposed to COVID-19. The DNA reads as follows: TGTGCCAGCAGCCCCAACGGACAGGGACCTTACGAGCAGTACTTC. The resulting protein is CASSPNGQGPYEQYF.